This TCR beta chain was retrieved from a study of shared clonotypes between healthy human individuals. Study-level findings and limits: A handful of donors had 4% to 6.5% of their naive CD4 clonotypes in common.

Note on this clone: Its antigen is not identified.

The study separated CD4+ cells into CD45RA+ naive and CD45RA-negative memory subsets. This CDR3 contains 14 residues. Germline V CDR1 and CDR2: SNHLY, FYNNEI. The germline V and J ends were trimmed by 6 bases and 4 bases, with 12 bases remaining between them. Some clones are missing from TCRdb's copy, which holds only in-frame ones; the method was immunoSEQ multiplex PCR. The sample shows 300,000 to 400,000 clones, under 80% of them seen only once. The chain combines TRBV2 with TRBJ1-4; D is unresolved. Material for sequencing was memory CD4+ T cells sorted from blood. Subset noted: CD45RA-negative fraction. This sequence originates from a man in his thirties or forties in good health. The CDR3 DNA follows: TGTGCCAGCAGGAGAGAGGTCGGTAATGAAAAACTGTTTTTT. Amino acids: CASRREVGNEKLFF.